A selection of T cell receptor beta chains follows, all from one sample in a study of blood T cell repertoires in COVID-19. Clones were read by immunoSEQ multiplex PCR, and TCRdb kept only the in-frame ones, dropping some. The sample has about 330,000 clones; approximately 82% are singletons. The sequenced material came from peripheral blood. All receptors come from a woman between 45 and 65 years old with acute or convalescent COVID-19. CDR3s include the opening cysteine and the closing phenylalanine or tryptophan.

cdr3_aa j_call v_call
CAWTPPDRGYQPQHF TRBJ1-5 TRBV30
CASIPGLAGTGELFF TRBJ2-2 TRBV6-2/TRBV6-3
CASSQREDRGPSPLHF TRBJ1-6 TRBV4-1
CASSVGPTVSYNEQFF TRBJ2-1 TRBV9
CASSLRQGNTDTQYF TRBJ2-3 TRBV11-3
CAISEGGQGETEAFF TRBJ1-1 TRBV10-3
CASSTTGPNTEAFF TRBJ1-1 TRBV7-3
CASGVTGELFF TRBJ2-2 TRBV6-6
CASSLGASGGEETQYF TRBJ2-5 TRBV5-5
CASSVGLAGGYTF TRBJ1-2 TRBV9
CASSTNRMEETQYF TRBJ2-5 TRBV7-3
CASSQSSYEQYF TRBJ2-7 TRBV4-2
CATSDRGKDTQYF TRBJ2-3 TRBV24-1
CASSYSLFGLAKNIQYF TRBJ2-4 TRBV5-4
CASSPFGGANGDTQYF TRBJ2-3 TRBV3-1/TRBV3-2
CASTEEGARGNTIYF TRBJ1-3 TRBV10-2
CASSLSSGNSYEQYF TRBJ2-7 TRBV7-3
CASGSTGGSYEQYF TRBJ2-7 TRBV12-5
CASTPQGNSPLHF TRBJ1-6 TRBV2
CASSPTGTAWNSYEQYF TRBJ2-7 TRBV7-9
CASSYSSPPETQYF TRBJ2-5 TRBV6-5
CSASPRGELLSTEAFF TRBJ1-1 TRBV20-1
CASSLVVQMNTEAFF TRBJ1-1 TRBV5-6
CASSYLQGSNQPQHF TRBJ1-5 TRBV6-5
CASSLQTNEKLFF TRBJ1-4 TRBV7-2
CASSFGGGVEKLFF TRBJ1-4 TRBV5-1
CASSRTLQGASTQYF TRBJ2-3 TRBV7-9
CASSPPLRQGAEEQYF TRBJ2-7 TRBV7-9
CACSVGQGKTQYF TRBJ2-5 TRBV30
CASSHLGGLFF TRBJ1-4 TRBV4-1
CASSSKQGRKTEAFF TRBJ1-1 TRBV19
CATSDVSSETQYF TRBJ2-5 TRBV24-1
CASYPPEGGVDTQYF TRBJ2-3 TRBV5-1
CSVEDMLFYGYTF TRBJ1-2 TRBV29-1
CASRTDSNYGYTF TRBJ1-2 TRBV6-5
CASSGVAGQPQHF TRBJ1-5 TRBV25-1
CASSLNSGTEAFF TRBJ1-1 TRBV25-1
CASRVPGTGTGELFF TRBJ2-2 TRBV5-1
CAWAGDRRNYGYTF TRBJ1-2 TRBV30
CASRAEVTGELFF TRBJ2-2 TRBV2
CASTSQGGSGANVLTF TRBJ2-6 TRBV19
CASSPTWSTDTQYF TRBJ2-3 TRBV27
CAISGDRGQPQHF TRBJ1-5 TRBV10-3
CASSLTVGNTIYF TRBJ1-3 TRBV27
CASRKQGGDTEAFF TRBJ1-1 TRBV5-1
CASGLEAGGVGELFF TRBJ2-2 TRBV12-5
CASSLAWGQEAFF TRBJ1-1 TRBV7-2
CASSPPSRSTDTQYF TRBJ2-3 TRBV18
CASRVGAVTEAFF TRBJ1-1 TRBV19
CASSTRDRGPDTQYF TRBJ2-3 TRBV7-9